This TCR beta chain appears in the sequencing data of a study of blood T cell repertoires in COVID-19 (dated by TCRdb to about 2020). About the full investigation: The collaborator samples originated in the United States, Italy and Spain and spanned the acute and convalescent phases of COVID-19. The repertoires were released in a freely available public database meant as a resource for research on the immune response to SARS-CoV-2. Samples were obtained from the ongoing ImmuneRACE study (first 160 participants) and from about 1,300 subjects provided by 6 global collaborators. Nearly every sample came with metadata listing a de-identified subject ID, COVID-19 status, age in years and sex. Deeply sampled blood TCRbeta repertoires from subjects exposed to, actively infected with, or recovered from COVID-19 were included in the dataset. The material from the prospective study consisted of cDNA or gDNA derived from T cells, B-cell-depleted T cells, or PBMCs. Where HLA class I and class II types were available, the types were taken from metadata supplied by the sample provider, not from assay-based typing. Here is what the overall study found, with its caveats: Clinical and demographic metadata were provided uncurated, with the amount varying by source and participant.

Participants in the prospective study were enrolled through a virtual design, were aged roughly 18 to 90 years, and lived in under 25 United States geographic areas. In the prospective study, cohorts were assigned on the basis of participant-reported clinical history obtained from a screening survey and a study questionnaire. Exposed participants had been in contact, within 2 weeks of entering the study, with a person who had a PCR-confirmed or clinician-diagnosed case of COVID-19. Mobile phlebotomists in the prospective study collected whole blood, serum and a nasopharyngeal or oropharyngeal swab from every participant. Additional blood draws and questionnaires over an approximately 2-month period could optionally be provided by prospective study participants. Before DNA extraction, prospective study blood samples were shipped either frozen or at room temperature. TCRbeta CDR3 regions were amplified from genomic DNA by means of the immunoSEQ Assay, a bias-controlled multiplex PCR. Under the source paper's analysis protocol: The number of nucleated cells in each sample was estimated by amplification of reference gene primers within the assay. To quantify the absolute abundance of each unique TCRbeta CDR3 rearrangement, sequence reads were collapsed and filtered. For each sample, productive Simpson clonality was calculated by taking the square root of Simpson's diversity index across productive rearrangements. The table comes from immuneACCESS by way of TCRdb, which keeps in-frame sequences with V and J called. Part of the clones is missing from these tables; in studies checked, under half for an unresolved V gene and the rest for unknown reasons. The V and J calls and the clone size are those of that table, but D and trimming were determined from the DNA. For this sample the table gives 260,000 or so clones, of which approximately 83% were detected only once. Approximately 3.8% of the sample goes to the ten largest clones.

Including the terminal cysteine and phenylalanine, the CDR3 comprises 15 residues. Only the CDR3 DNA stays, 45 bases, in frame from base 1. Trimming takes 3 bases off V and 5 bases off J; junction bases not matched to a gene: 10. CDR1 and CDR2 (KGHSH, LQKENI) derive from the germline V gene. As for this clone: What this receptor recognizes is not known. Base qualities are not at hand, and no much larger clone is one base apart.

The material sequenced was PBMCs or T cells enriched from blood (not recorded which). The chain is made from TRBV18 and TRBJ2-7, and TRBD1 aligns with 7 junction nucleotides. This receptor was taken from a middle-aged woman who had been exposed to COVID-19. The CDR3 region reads CASSPGQESTHEQYF. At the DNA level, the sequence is TGTGCCAGCTCACCCGGACAGGAATCGACCCACGAGCAGTACTTC. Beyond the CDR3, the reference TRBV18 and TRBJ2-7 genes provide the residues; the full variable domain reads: NAGVMQNPRHLVRRRGQEARLRCSPMKGHSHVYWYRQLPEEGLKFMVYLQKENIIDESGMPKERFSAEFPKEGPSILRIQQVVRGDSAAYFCASSPGQESTHEQYFGPGTRLTVT.